The clone carrying this T cell receptor beta chain appeared once. The antigen is unknown. Making TCR beta cDNA involved around 520 ng total RNA and a constant-region primer. The TCR beta library was amplified through three nested multiplex PCR rounds in a modified ARM-PCR procedure. The first two PCR rounds used TRBV1-TRBV30 primers with a Cbeta primer, approximately 10 cycles each. TCRdb processed the multiplex PCR reads anew with MiXCR; each CDR3 protein has one entry. The table lists about 48,000 distinct CDR3 sequences, about 80% of them singletons. This sample was included in a study of tumor-infiltrating lymphocytes in primary liver carcinoma. Regarding the study as a whole: With p = 0.039, the top-250-clone fraction in tumors significantly exceeded that in blood.

Germline loops: CDR1 ENHRY, CDR2 SYGVKD. Deletions cut 3 bases from V and 6 bases from J, with 18 bases between. The CDR3 has 15 amino acids. Between roughly 17 and 33 mg of unsorted bulk tissue served as the source from which RNA and DNA were co-extracted. This clonotype originated in a man in his forties with primary liver carcinoma and hepatitis B virus infection. The genes are TRBV10-3 and TRBJ2-7; D is perhaps TRBD2 (5 bases). Sequencing was done on a sample of liver tumor tissue from sampling region 3. This sample's subset: tumor region T3, left-lateral pole. The CDR3 coding sequence is TGTGCCATCAGTGAAACTGTCCGGGAAAGTATCGAGCAGTACTTC. As protein: CAISETVRESIEQYF.